This is a list of T cell receptor beta chains from one sample in a study of cytomegalovirus exposure and HLA in healthy donors. Assay used: immunoSEQ multiplex PCR; TCRdb lists only in-frame clones, some missing. The sample contains 100,000 to 150,000 clones, 74% of which appear only once. The material sequenced was PBMCs. All receptors derive from a woman aged 45-65 years in good health and CMV-seropositive. The CDR3 runs from the conserved cysteine through the conserved F or W. Fields, in order: clone size, D gene, J gene, V gene, CDR3 protein, CDR3 DNA. A D gene is named only where the DNA matches it firmly. Where a row states a size, it is once, few, many or the class of an expanded clone; other rows omit it.

.	TRBD2	TRBJ2-1	TRBV19	CASRERGGYNEQFF	TGTGCCAGTCGCGAGCGGGGGGGATACAATGAGCAGTTCTTC
.	.	TRBJ2-3	TRBV7-9	CASSYGITDTQYF	TGTGCCAGCAGCTACGGGATTACAGATACGCAGTATTTT
.	.	TRBJ1-5	TRBV6-5	CASSYQGSHQPQHF	TGTGCCAGCAGTTACCAGGGGTCGCATCAGCCCCAGCATTTT
.	.	TRBJ2-7	TRBV9	CASSKAGGGTQAYEQYF	TGTGCCAGCAGTAAAGCCGGCGGCGGGACCCAAGCCTACGAGCAGTACTTC
.	TRBD1	TRBJ2-7	TRBV29-1	CSVLRTGRQYF	TGCAGCGTTCTAAGGACAGGGAGGCAGTACTTC
.	.	TRBJ2-6	TRBV5-1	CASSQASGANVLTF	TGCGCCAGCAGCCAAGCATCTGGGGCCAACGTCCTGACTTTC
.	.	TRBJ2-1	TRBV5-6	CASSPTGDEQFF	TGTGCCAGCAGCCCGACAGGCGATGAGCAGTTCTTC
.	.	TRBJ2-1	TRBV7-6	CASSLARLGRNEQFF	TGTGCCAGCAGCTTAGCCCGGCTTGGGAGAAATGAGCAGTTCTTC
.	TRBD1	TRBJ2-7	TRBV5-1	CASSPSGQGGGFGQYF	TGCGCCAGCAGCCCGTCCGGACAGGGAGGTGGTTTCGGGCAGTACTTC
few	.	TRBJ2-7	TRBV5-1	CASSFSGLGYEQYF	TGCGCCAGCAGCTTCTCAGGGCTCGGCTACGAGCAGTACTTC
.	TRBD2	TRBJ2-5	TRBV9	CASSVSGGRGTQYF	TGTGCCAGCAGCGTTAGCGGGGGTAGAGGGACCCAGTACTTC
.	.	TRBJ2-5	TRBV6-4	CASSEELGETQYF	TGTGCCAGCAGTGAAGAGCTCGGAGAGACCCAGTACTTC
.	TRBD2	TRBJ2-3	TRBV4-2	CASSQVIQRGYTDTQYF	TGTGCCAGCAGCCAAGTTATCCAGCGGGGGTACACAGATACGCAGTATTTT
.	.	TRBJ1-1	TRBV19	CASSTTSVRLNEAFF	TGTGCCAGTAGTACCACGTCCGTTCGGTTGAATGAAGCTTTCTTT
.	.	TRBJ2-7	TRBV13	CASSLVGRTPPIRYEQYF	TGTGCCAGCAGCTTAGTTGGACGGACTCCGCCCATACGCTACGAGCAGTACTTC
.	.	TRBJ2-1	TRBV4-2	CASSQDPGLSVPGGQFDEQFF	TGTGCCAGCAGCCAAGACCCCGGCTTATCGGTCCCCGGGGGGCAATTCGATGAGCAGTTCTTC
few	.	TRBJ1-5	TRBV6-1	CASSEQAQRSQPQHF	TGTGCCAGCAGTGAACAGGCCCAGCGGAGTCAGCCCCAGCATTTT
once	.	TRBJ1-6	TRBV7-2	CASSSTPNRPLHF	TGTGCCAGCAGCTCGACTCCTAATCGGCCCCTCCACTTT
few	.	TRBJ1-2	TRBV5-1	CASSFGGERGYTF	TGCGCCAGCAGCTTCGGAGGGGAGCGTGGCTACACCTTC
.	TRBD1	TRBJ1-2	TRBV7-9	CSSSYRGQDYGYTF	TGTTCCAGCAGCTACAGGGGGCAGGACTATGGCTACACCTTC
.	TRBD1	TRBJ1-1	TRBV7-2	CASSLVGGQGYTEAFF	TGTGCCAGCAGCTTAGTGGGGGGACAGGGTTACACTGAAGCTTTCTTT
once	TRBD2	TRBJ2-1	TRBV4-3	CASSQEAGTRPSPEQFF	TGCGCCAGCAGCCAAGAAGCCGGGACTAGACCTTCGCCTGAGCAGTTCTTC